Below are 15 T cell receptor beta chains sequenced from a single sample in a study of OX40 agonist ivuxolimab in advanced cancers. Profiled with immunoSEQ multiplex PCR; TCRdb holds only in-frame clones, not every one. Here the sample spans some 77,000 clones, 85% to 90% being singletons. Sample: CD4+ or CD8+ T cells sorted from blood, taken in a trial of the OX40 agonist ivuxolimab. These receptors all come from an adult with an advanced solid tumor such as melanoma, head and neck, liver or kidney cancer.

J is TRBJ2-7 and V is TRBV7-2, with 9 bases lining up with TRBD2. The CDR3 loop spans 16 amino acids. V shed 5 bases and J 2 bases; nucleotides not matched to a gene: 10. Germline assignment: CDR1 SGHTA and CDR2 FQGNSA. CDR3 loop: CASSAVSGSLTYEQYF. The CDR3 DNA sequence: TGTGCCAGCAGCGCGGTTAGCGGGAGCTTAACCTACGAGCAGTACTTC.

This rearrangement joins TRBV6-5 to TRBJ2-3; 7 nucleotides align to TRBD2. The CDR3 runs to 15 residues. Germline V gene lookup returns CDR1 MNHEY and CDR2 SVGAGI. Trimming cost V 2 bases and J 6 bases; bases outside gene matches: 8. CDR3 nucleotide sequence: TGTGCCAGCAGTTACCTTAGCGGGCGGTCGGATACGCAGTATTTT. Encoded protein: CASSYLSGRSDTQYF.

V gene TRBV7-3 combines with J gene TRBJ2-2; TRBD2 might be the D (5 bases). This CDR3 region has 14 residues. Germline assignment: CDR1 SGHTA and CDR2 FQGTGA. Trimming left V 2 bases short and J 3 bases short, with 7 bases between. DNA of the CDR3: TGTGCCAGCAGCTTAGGGCGGGACACCGGGGAGCTGTTTTTT. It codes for CASSLGRDTGELFF.

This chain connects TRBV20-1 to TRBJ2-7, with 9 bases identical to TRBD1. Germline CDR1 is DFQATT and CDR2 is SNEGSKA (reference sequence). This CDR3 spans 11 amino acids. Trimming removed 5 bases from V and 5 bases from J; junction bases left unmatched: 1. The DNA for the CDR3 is TGCAGTGCTGGGACAGGGCACGAGCAGTACTTC. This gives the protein CSAGTGHEQYF.

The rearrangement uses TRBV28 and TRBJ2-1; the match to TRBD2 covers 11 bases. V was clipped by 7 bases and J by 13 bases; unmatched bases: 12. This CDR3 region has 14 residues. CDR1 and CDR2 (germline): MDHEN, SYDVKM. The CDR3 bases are TGTGCCAGCACCACCCAAATAGCGGGAGGGGCACAGTTCTTC. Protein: CASTTQIAGGAQFF.

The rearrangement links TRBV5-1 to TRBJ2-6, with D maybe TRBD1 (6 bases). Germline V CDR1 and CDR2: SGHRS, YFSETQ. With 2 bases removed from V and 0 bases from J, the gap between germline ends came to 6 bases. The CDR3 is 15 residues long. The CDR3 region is CASSLGGSGANVLTF. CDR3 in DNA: TGCGCCAGCAGCTTAGGGGGCTCTGGGGCCAACGTCCTGACTTTC.

The CDR3 loop reads CASSKRGDHYGYTF. The CDR3, as DNA: TGTGCCAGTAGCAAACGAGGCGACCACTATGGCTACACCTTC. This chain links TRBV19 with TRBJ1-2; D is undetermined. Looked up from germline, CDR1 is LNHDA and CDR2 is SQIVND (reference sequence). The CDR3 is 14 residues long. V was pared by 6 bases and J by 3 bases, with 14 bases between.

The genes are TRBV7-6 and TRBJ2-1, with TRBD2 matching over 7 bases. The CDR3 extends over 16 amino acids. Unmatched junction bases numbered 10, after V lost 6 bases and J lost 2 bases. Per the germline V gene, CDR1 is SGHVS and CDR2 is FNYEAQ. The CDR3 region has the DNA TGTGCCAGCAGGTCCCTCACGGGACTACCCTACAATGAGCAGTTCTTC. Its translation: CASRSLTGLPYNEQFF.

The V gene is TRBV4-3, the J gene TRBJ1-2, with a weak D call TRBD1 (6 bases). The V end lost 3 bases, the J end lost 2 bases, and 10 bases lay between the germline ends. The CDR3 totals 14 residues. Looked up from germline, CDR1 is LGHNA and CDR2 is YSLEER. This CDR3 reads CASSHTGTNYGYTF. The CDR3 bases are TGCGCCAGCAGCCATACCGGGACAAACTATGGCTACACCTTC.

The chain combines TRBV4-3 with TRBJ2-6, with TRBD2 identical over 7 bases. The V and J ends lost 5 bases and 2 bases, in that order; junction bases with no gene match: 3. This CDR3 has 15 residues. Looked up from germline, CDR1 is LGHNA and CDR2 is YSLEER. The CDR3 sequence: CASSWGGTGANVLTF. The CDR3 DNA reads TGCGCCAGCAGCTGGGGGGGGACTGGGGCCAACGTCCTGACTTTC.

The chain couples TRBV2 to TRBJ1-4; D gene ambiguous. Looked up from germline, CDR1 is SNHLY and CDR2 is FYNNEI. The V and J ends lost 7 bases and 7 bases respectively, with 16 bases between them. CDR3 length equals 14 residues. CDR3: CASTQAGPGEKLFF. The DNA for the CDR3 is TGTGCCAGCACCCAAGCGGGCCCTGGTGAAAAACTGTTTTTT.

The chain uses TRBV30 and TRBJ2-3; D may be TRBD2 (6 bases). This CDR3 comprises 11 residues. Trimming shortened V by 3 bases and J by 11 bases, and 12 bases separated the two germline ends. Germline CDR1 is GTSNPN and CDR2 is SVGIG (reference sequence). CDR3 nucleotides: TGTGCCTGGAGCACGCAGGAGGGGCAGTATTTT. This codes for CAWSTQEGQYF.

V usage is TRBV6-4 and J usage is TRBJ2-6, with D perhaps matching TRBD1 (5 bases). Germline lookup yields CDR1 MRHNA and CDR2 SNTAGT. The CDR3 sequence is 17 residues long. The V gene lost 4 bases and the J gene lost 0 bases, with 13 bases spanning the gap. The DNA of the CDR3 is TGTGCCAGCAGTGCGGCAGGGATGAGCTCTGGGGCCAACGTCCTGACTTTC. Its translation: CASSAAGMSSGANVLTF.

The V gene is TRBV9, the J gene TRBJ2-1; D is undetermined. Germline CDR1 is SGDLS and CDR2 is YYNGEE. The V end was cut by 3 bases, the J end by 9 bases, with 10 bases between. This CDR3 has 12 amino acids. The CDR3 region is CASSADRSEQFF. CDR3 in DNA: TGTGCCAGCAGCGCGGATCGGAGTGAGCAGTTCTTC.

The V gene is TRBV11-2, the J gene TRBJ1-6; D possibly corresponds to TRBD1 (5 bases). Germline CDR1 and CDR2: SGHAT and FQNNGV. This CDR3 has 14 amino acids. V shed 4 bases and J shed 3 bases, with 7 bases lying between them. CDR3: CASSSDSYNSPLHF. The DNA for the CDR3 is TGTGCCAGCAGCTCCGACAGCTATAATTCACCCCTCCACTTT.